This passage covers 31 T cell receptor beta chains from one sample sequenced in a study of regulatory T cells in long-lasting Graves disease. As for time point: persistent/refractory GD, antithyroid drugs over 5 years with positive TRAb. Making the TCR library involved RNA that had been extracted from PBMCs. Library construction for TCR beta used iRepertoire HTBI primers and Arm-PCR of CDR3 regions. In TCRdb, the multiplex PCR reads were re-called with MiXCR into one record per CDR3 protein. The sample includes almost 350,000 distinct CDR3 sequences, about 18% seen only once; the top ten take approximately 31%. The sequences come from peripheral blood mononuclear cells (PBMCs), collected when the disease was refractory, from a patient treated with antithyroid drugs. These receptors were obtained from a female donor with Graves disease.

This clonotype was seen a few times. The genes are TRBV20-1 and TRBJ2-1; 9 positions agree with TRBD2. Trimming removed 6 bases from V and 9 bases from J; junction bases left unmatched: 15. CDR1 and CDR2 from the germline V gene are DFQATT and SNEGSKA (reference sequence). The CDR3 is 15 residues long. The CDR3 DNA reads TGCAGTGCCGCGGGACTCCTAGCGGGAATTATTGAGCAGTTCTTC. Its translation: CSAAGLLAGIIEQFF.

This clonotype was observed a handful of times. The chain joins TRBV29-1 to TRBJ2-7; D unclear. Trimming cost V 4 bases and J 10 bases, with 23 bases left between them. This CDR3 has 14 residues. Looked up from germline, CDR1 is SQVTM and CDR2 is ANQGSEA. Here the CDR3 DNA reads TGCAGCGTTGTTTTGAACGTCTGGCCCCAGTTTCAGTACTTC. Its protein product is CSVVLNVWPQFQYF.

This clonotype turned up a few times. This chain links TRBV7-9 with TRBJ1-1; the D is unclear. This CDR3 spans 13 amino acids. Trimming shortened V by 3 bases and J by 3 bases, and 8 bases separated the two germline ends. The germline CDR1 and CDR2 sequences are SEHNR and FQNEAQ (reference sequence). The CDR3 DNA reads as TGTGCCAGCAGCTTCGCAGCCTACACTGAAGCTTTCTTT. Encoded protein: CASSFAAYTEAFF.

This clonotype showed up just a few times. The chain recombines TRBV20-1 with TRBJ2-5, with a possible D match to TRBD2 (6 bases). This CDR3 region has 15 residues. Germline CDR1 is DFQATT and CDR2 is SNEGSKA (reference sequence). The V end was cut by 0 bases, the J end by 5 bases, with 16 bases between. CDR3 protein: CSARDTGSSQETQYF. CDR3 DNA sequence: TGCAGTGCTAGAGATACCGGGAGCTCCCAGGAGACCCAGTACTTC.

The rearrangement joins TRBV9 to TRBJ1-2; D is unresolved. The V end lost 3 bases, the J end lost 3 bases, and 21 bases lay between the germline ends. This CDR3 is built from 17 residues. The V gene's germline CDR1 is SGDLS and CDR2 YYNGEE. The CDR3 DNA follows: TGTGCCAGCAGCGCCAATGAGCCGAACCCGTCAGACTATGGCTACACCTTC. Translated: CASSANEPNPSDYGYTF.

In its sample, this clonotype was seen many times. The chain has TRBV6-1 and TRBJ1-2, with D unresolved. The CDR3 is made up of 14 amino acids. The V gene lost 5 bases and the J gene lost 3 bases, with 13 bases spanning the gap. Germline CDR1 MNHNS, CDR2 SASEGT. As DNA, the CDR3 is TGTGCCAGCAGTCTAAACAGAGACCACTATGGCTACACCTTC. As protein: CASSLNRDHYGYTF.

This clonotype was observed many times. The chain recombines TRBV20-1 with TRBJ2-2; the match to TRBD2 covers 8 bases. Trimming removed 2 bases from V and 4 bases from J; junction bases left unmatched: 6. This CDR3 region has 15 residues. CDR1 is DFQATT and CDR2 is SNEGSKA in the germline V gene (reference sequence). DNA of the CDR3: TGCAGTGCTAGAAGGGCGGGAGGCATCACCGGGGAGCTGTTTTTT. Translation: CSARRAGGITGELFF.

This chain links TRBV7-2 with TRBJ2-1; possible D gene TRBD2, 5 bases. CDR3 length: 14 amino acids. The V gene's germline CDR1 is SGHTA and CDR2 FQGNSA. Trimming removed 3 bases at V and 6 bases at J, with 12 bases between. CDR3 nucleotide sequence: TGTGCCAGCAGCTTTCGGGGTGGGAGCAATGAGCAGTTCTTC. This codes for CASSFRGGSNEQFF.

The chain joins TRBV19 to TRBJ1-2; 9 nucleotides align to TRBD1. Germline trimming cut 3 bases from V and 8 bases from J; bases unmatched to any gene: 7. CDR3 length equals 14 residues. Germline-derived CDR1 and CDR2 are LNHDA and SQIVND (reference sequence). CDR3: CASSIPGQGGGYTF. In nucleotides, the CDR3 is TGTGCCAGTAGTATCCCGGGACAGGGAGGAGGCTACACCTTC.

In its sample, this clonotype was seen once. The gene calls are TRBV20-1 and TRBJ2-7; maybe TRBD2 (6 bases). Germline values: CDR1 DFQATT, CDR2 SNEGSKA (reference sequence). V dropped 1 base and J dropped 2 bases, with 15 bases sitting between them. The length of the CDR3 is 15 residues. CDR3 region: CSARGSPSVAYEQYF. CDR3 nucleotide sequence: TGCAGTGCTAGAGGATCGCCTAGCGTTGCCTACGAGCAGTACTTC.

There are many counts of this clonotype. This chain links TRBV15 with TRBJ2-5; 10 nucleotides line up with TRBD2. V was clipped by 0 bases and J by 6 bases; unmatched bases: 4. This CDR3 is built from 15 residues. Germline V gene data show CDR1 as LNHNV and CDR2 as YYDKDF (reference sequence). CDR3 sequence reads: CATSRESGGAQTQYF. CDR3 nucleotide sequence: TGTGCCACCAGCAGAGAAAGCGGGGGGGCGCAGACCCAGTACTTC.

This clonotype occurred a few times. This chain joins TRBV7-9 and TRBJ1-5; 7 nucleotides line up with TRBD1. Trimming at V came to 5 bases and at J to 3 bases, leaving 4 bases not matched to a gene. The CDR3 has 14 residues. Germline V gene lookup returns CDR1 SEHNR and CDR2 FQNEAQ (reference sequence). CDR3 sequence reads: CASSPDRDNQPQHF. CDR3 bases: TGTGCCAGCAGCCCTGACAGGGACAATCAGCCCCAGCATTTT.

CDR3 DNA: TGTGCCAGCAGCTTGTATGGTAGGGGGCCCCTCGAGCAGTACTTC. Translated: CASSLYGRGPLEQYF. The chain has TRBV5-6 and TRBJ2-7, with 7 bases lining up with TRBD1. The J segment lost 6 bases and the V segment lost 1 base, leaving 10 bases of the junction unmatched. The CDR3 consists of 15 residues. Germline V gives CDR1 SGHDT, CDR2 YYEEEE. Supplemented by reference TRBV5-6 and TRBJ2-7, the full variable domain reads DAGVTQSPTHLIKTRGQQVTLRCSPKSGHDTVSWYQQALGQGPQFIFQYYEEEERQRGNFPDRFSGHQFPNYSSELNVNALLLGDSALYLCASSLYGRGPLEQYFGPGTRLTVT.

Concerning this clonotype itself: Mismatch with germline at one junction end may stem from a read error. This sequence joins TRBV4-2 and TRBJ2-1; 7 positions match TRBD2. The germline gives CDR1 LGHNA, CDR2 YNFKEQ. The CDR3 loop spans 15 amino acids. The CDR3 DNA reads TGTGCCAGCAGCCAAGGGGACTATGGTTACAGTGAGCAGTTCTTC. Protein: CASSQGDYGYSEQFF.

This chain joins TRBV5-1 and TRBJ2-7; no clear D gene. The CDR3 totals 12 residues. Germline V gene data show CDR1 as SGHRS and CDR2 as YFSETQ. V was pared by 5 bases and J by 3 bases, with 9 bases between. For the CDR3, the DNA is TGCGCCAGCAGAGGGAAGAACTACGAGCAGTACTTC. Its protein is CASRGKNYEQYF. The whole variable domain, remainder taken from reference TRBV5-1 and TRBJ2-7, is KAGVTQTPRYLIKTRGQQVTLSCSPISGHRSVSWYQQTPGQGLQFLFEYFSETQRNKGNFPGRFSGRQFSNSRSEMNVSTLELGDSALYLCASRGKNYEQYFGPGTRLTVT.

In its sample, this clonotype was seen once. This may come from a read error, since a much larger clone is one base off. The V call is TRBV29-1, the J call TRBJ1-5, with D possibly being TRBD1 (5 bases). The germline CDR1 and CDR2 sequences are SQVTM and ANQGSEA. CDR3 size: 14 residues. V was pared by 5 bases and J by 6 bases, with 17 bases between. The CDR3: CSVRPRDPSQPQHF. CDR3 nucleotide sequence: TGCAGCGTTCGGCCACGGGACCCCAGTCAGCCCCAGCATTTT.

V and J are TRBV5-1 and TRBJ2-2, with 10 positions matching TRBD1. The CDR3 has 17 residues. V gave up 0 bases and J gave up 3 bases; unmatched junction bases: 5. Germline V lookup: CDR1 SGHRS, CDR2 YFSETQ. The CDR3 region is CASSLGLGTGDTGELFF. The CDR3 nucleotides are TGCGCCAGCAGCTTGGGCTTGGGGACAGGGGACACCGGGGAGCTGTTTTTT.

The chain uses TRBV7-2 and TRBJ1-2; no definite D call. CDR3 length equals 15 residues. Trimming cost V 5 bases and J 4 bases, with 17 bases left between them. Germline CDR1 is SGHTA and CDR2 is FQGNSA. This CDR3 reads CASSLTPRPGYGYTF. CDR3 in DNA: TGTGCCAGCAGCCTCACCCCCCGACCCGGCTATGGCTACACCTTC.

This clonotype was seen only a few times. The chain recombines TRBV7-2 with TRBJ1-5, with 9 bases matching TRBD1. Unmatched junction bases numbered 5, after V lost 5 bases and J lost 0 bases. This CDR3 is 16 amino acids long. Germline CDR1 SGHTA, CDR2 FQGNSA. This CDR3 is CASSLRDRVSNQPQHF. CDR3 sequence (DNA): TGTGCCAGCAGCCTCCGGGACAGGGTTAGCAATCAGCCCCAGCATTTT.

Turning to this clonotype: Germline and junction disagree at one end, which may indicate a read error. The chain employs TRBV5-1 and TRBJ1-2, with TRBD1 identical over 7 bases. Germline-derived CDR1 and CDR2 are SGHRS and YFSETQ. The CDR3 is 17 amino acids. The CDR3 DNA is TGTGCCAGCAGCTGGTGGGGCCCCGACAGGGCTAACTATGGCTACACCTTC. It encodes CASSWWGPDRANYGYTF.

V usage is TRBV12-3 or TRBV12-4 and J usage is TRBJ2-3; TRBD2 aligns across 9 bases. This CDR3 is built from 14 residues. J gave up 6 bases and V 2 bases, and 3 bases lay outside the gene matches. CDR3: CASSLLAGRDTQYF. Written as DNA, the CDR3 is TGTGCCAGCAGTTTACTAGCGGGGAGGGATACGCAGTATTTT.

The gene calls are TRBV11-1 and TRBJ2-1; 10 nucleotides align to TRBD1. After removal of 5 bases from V and 10 bases from J, the junction contained 2 bases not matched to a gene. Germline V gives CDR1 SGHAT, CDR2 FQDESV (reference sequence). The CDR3 length is 12 residues. The CDR3: CASSGTGDEQFF. In DNA form, the CDR3 reads TGTGCCAGCAGCGGGACAGGGGACGAGCAGTTCTTC.

The V and J genes are TRBV6-5 and TRBJ2-2; maybe TRBD2 (7 bases). The length of the CDR3 is 17 residues. Trimming cost V 2 bases and J 6 bases, with 19 bases left between them. Germline lookup yields CDR1 MNHEY and CDR2 SVGAGI. CDR3 in amino acids: CASSYRGAVRPPGELFF. The DNA for the CDR3 is TGTGCCAGCAGTTACCGGGGGGCAGTTCGGCCCCCCGGGGAGCTGTTTTTT.

This clonotype came up a few times. The chain links TRBV30 to TRBJ2-7; perhaps TRBD2 as D (6 bases). CDR1 GTSNPN and CDR2 SVGIG come from the germline V gene (reference sequence). The CDR3 consists of 17 residues. With 0 bases removed from V and 0 bases from J, the gap between germline ends came to 18 bases. The CDR3 DNA reads as TGTGCCTGGAGTGTACCCCCGTCAGCGGGCCCCTCCTACGAGCAGTACTTC. The encoded protein is CAWSVPPSAGPSYEQYF.

The sample holds a few counts of this clonotype. This chain joins TRBV7-9 and TRBJ1-2; TRBD1 matches 8 bases. This CDR3 is built from 14 residues. V was pared by 4 bases and J by 8 bases, with 9 bases of the junction left unmatched. Germline lookup yields CDR1 SEHNR and CDR2 FQNEAQ (reference sequence). The CDR3 DNA is TGTGCCAGCAGCTCCTACAGGGGGACGTGGGGCTACACCTTC. Translating it yields CASSSYRGTWGYTF.

This clonotype appeared a single time. V and J are TRBV3-1 and TRBJ2-4; unclear D gene. This CDR3 contains 13 residues. Between the trimmed V and J ends, which lost 8 bases and 7 bases, there was a span of 15 bases. Germline V gene lookup returns CDR1 LGHDT and CDR2 YNNKEL (reference sequence). The CDR3 DNA reads as TGTGCCAGCTCTCCCCCAAAGAGGAACATTCAGTACTTC. It specifies CASSPPKRNIQYF.

This clonotype was counted at least ten times. The genes are TRBV12-3 or TRBV12-4 and TRBJ1-2; 7 bases are shared with TRBD1. Losses at the gene ends were 7 bases for V and 4 bases for J; bases not matched to a gene: 9. The CDR3 loop spans 14 amino acids. The CDR3 region has the DNA TGTGCCAGCACTCCATCGGGACAGTTCTATGGCTACACCTTC. Its translation: CASTPSGQFYGYTF.

This clonotype was seen many times. The chain recombines TRBV6-1 with TRBJ1-2; TRBD1 matches 8 bases. CDR3 length: 14 residues. Unmatched junction bases numbered 6, after V lost 6 bases and J lost 3 bases. In germline, CDR1 is MNHNS, CDR2 SASEGT. The DNA for the CDR3 is TGTGCCAGCAGCCCGGGACAGGTTCACTATGGCTACACCTTC. This codes for CASSPGQVHYGYTF.

This clonotype was observed at least ten times. The CDR3 DNA reads as TGCGCCAGCAGCCAATCAAGAACTGAAGCTTTCTTT. Its protein is CASSQSRTEAFF. The chain uses TRBV4-1 and TRBJ1-1; D uncertain. The CDR3 runs 12 residues. Deletions cut 2 bases from V and 5 bases from J, with 6 bases between. CDR1 is MGHRA and CDR2 is YSYEKL in the germline V gene.

The chain joins TRBV7-2 to TRBJ2-7; D is perhaps TRBD2 (7 bases). This CDR3 is 16 amino acids long. Germline V gene sequence: CDR1 SGHTA, CDR2 FQGNSA. The ends were cut back, 5 bases at V and 2 bases at J, with 19 bases in the middle. The chain's CDR3 is CASSARGGADPYEQYF. DNA of the CDR3: TGTGCCAGCAGCGCCAGAGGGGGGGCCGATCCCTACGAGCAGTACTTC.

This sequence joins TRBV19 and TRBJ1-5; no reliable D call. Trimming removed 0 bases at V and 4 bases at J, with 22 bases between. The CDR3 has 19 residues. Germline V gene lookup returns CDR1 LNHDA and CDR2 SQIVND (reference sequence). The CDR3 sequence is CASSIDDIPWTAFNQPQHF. In nucleotides, the CDR3 is TGTGCCAGTAGTATAGACGATATCCCTTGGACGGCTTTTAATCAGCCCCAGCATTTT.